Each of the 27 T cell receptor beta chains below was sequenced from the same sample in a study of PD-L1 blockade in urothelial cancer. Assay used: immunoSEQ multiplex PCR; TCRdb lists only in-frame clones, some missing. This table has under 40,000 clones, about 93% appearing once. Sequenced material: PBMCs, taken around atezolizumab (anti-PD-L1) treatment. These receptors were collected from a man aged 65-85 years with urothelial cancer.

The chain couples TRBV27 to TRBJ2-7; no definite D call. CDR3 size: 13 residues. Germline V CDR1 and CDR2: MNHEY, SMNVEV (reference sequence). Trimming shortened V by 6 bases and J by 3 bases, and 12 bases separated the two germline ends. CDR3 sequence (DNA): TGTGCCAGCAGCCCTCGTCCAGACTACGAGCAGTACTTC. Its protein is CASSPRPDYEQYF.

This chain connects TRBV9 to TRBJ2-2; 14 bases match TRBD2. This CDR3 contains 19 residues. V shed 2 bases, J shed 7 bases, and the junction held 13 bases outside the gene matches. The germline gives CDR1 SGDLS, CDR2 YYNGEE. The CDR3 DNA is TGTGCCAGCAGCGTTAACCCCGGGACTAGCGGGAGATATGGCGGGGAGCTGTTTTTT. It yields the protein CASSVNPGTSGRYGGELFF.

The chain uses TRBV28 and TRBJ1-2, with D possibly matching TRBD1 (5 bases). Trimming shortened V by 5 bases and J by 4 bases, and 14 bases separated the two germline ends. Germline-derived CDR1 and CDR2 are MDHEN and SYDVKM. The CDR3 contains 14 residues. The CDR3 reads CASSSGTEVYGYTF. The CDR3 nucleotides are TGTGCCAGCAGTAGCGGGACGGAGGTCTATGGCTACACCTTC.

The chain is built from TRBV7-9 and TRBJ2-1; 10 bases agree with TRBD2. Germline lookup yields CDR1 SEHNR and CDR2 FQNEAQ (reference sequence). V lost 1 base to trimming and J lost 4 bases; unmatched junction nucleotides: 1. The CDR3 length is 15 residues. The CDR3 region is CASSLGTSGYNEQFF. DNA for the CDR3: TGTGCCAGCAGCTTAGGGACTAGCGGTTACAATGAGCAGTTCTTC.

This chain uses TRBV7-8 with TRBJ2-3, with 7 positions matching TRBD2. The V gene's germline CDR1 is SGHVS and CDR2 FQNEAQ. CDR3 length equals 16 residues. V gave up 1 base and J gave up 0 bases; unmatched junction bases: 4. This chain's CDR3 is CASSLGARESTDTQYF. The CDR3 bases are TGTGCCAGCAGCTTAGGGGCGCGGGAGAGCACAGATACGCAGTATTTT.

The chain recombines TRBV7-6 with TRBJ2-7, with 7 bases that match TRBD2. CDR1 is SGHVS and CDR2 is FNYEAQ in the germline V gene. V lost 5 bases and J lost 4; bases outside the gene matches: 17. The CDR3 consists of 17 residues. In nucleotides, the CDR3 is TGTGCCAGCAGCGCATCGTGGACTAGGGAGAGGGGATACGAGCAGTACTTC. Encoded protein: CASSASWTRERGYEQYF.

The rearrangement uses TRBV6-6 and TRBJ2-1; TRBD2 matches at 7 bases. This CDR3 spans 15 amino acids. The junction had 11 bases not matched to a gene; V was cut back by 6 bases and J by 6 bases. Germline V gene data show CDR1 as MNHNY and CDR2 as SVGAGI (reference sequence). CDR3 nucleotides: TGTGCCAGCAGCCAAAAGGGACTACACTTCAATGAGCAGTTCTTC. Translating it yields CASSQKGLHFNEQFF.

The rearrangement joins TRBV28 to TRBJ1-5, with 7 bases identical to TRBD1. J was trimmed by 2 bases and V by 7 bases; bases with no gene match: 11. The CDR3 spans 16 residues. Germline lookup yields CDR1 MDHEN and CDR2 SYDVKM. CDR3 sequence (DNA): TGTGCCAGCACCGAAAGGGGGCCCTGGGGCAATCAGCCCCAGCATTTT. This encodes CASTERGPWGNQPQHF. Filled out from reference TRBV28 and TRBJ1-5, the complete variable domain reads DVKVTQSSRYLVKRTGEKVFLECVQDMDHENMFWYRQDPGLGLRLIYFSYDVKMKEKGDIPEGYSVSREKKERFSLILESASTNQTSMYLCASTERGPWGNQPQHFGDGTRLSIL.

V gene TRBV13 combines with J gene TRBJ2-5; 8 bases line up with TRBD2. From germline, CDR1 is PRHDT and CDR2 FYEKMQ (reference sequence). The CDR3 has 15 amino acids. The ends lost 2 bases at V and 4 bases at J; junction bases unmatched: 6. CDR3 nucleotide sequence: TGTGCCAGCAGCTTAAGCGGGAGTCCCCCAGAGACCCAGTACTTC. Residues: CASSLSGSPPETQYF.

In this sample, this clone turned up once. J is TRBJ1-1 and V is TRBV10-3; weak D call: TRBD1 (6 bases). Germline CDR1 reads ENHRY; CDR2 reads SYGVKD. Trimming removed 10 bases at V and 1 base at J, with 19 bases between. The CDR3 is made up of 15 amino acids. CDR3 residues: CATRNPQGPNTEAFF. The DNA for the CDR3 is TGTGCCACCAGAAATCCACAGGGACCGAACACTGAAGCTTTCTTT.

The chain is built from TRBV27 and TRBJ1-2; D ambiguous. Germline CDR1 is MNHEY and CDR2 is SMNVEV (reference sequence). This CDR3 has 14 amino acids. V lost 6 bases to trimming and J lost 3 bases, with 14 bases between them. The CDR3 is CASSRVSGDYGYTF. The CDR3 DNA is TGTGCCAGCAGCAGAGTTTCCGGGGACTATGGCTACACCTTC.

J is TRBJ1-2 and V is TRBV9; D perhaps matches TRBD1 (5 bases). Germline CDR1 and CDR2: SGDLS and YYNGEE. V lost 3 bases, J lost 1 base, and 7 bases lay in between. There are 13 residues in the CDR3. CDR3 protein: CASSAQGNYGYTF. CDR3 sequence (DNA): TGTGCCAGCAGCGCGCAGGGTAACTATGGCTACACCTTC.

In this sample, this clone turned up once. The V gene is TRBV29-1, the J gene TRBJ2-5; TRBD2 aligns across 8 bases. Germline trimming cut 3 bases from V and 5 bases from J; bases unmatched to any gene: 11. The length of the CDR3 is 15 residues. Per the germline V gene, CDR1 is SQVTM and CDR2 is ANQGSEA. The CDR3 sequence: CSVEYPGTRGETQYF. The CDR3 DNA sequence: TGCAGCGTTGAGTACCCCGGGACTAGGGGGGAGACCCAGTACTTC.

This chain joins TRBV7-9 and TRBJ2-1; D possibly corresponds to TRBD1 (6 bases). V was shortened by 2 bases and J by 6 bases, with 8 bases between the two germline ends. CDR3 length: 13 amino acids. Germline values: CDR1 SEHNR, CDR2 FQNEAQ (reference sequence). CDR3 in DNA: TGTGCCAGCAGCTTACCAGGGGTCAATGAGCAGTTCTTC. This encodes CASSLPGVNEQFF.

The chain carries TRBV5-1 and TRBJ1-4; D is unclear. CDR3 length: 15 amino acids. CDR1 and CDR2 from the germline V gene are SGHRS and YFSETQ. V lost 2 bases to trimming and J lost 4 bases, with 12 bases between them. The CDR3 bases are TGCGCCAGCAGCTTCGACTCTCGCTATAATGAAAAACTGTTTTTT. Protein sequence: CASSFDSRYNEKLFF.

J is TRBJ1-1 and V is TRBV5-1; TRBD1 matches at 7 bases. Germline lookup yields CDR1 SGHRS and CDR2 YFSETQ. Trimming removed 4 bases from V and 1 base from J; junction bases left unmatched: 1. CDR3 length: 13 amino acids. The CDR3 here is CASSGQANTEAFF. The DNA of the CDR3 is TGCGCCAGCAGCGGACAGGCGAACACTGAAGCTTTCTTT. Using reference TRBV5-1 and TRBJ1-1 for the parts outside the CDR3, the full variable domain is KAGVTQTPRYLIKTRGQQVTLSCSPISGHRSVSWYQQTPGQGLQFLFEYFSETQRNKGNFPGRFSGRQFSNSRSEMNVSTLELGDSALYLCASSGQANTEAFFGQGTRLTVV.

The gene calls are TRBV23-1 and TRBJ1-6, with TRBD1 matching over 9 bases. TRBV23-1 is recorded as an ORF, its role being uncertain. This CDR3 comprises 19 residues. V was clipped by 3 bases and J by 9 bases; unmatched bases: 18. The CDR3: CASSHSDRGFQTGRSPLHF. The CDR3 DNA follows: TGCGCCAGCAGTCATTCGGACAGGGGTTTTCAAACGGGTCGTTCACCCCTCCACTTT.

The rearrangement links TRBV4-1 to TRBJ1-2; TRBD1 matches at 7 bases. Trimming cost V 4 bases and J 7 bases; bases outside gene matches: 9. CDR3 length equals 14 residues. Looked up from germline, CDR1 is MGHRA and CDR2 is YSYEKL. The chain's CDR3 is CASSLKDRAGGYTF. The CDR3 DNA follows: TGCGCCAGCAGCCTTAAAGACAGGGCGGGTGGCTACACCTTC.

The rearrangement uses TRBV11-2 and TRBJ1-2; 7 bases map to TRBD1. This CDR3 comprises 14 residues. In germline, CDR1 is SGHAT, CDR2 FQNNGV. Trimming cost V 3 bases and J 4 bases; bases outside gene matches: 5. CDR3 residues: CASSLQGGRYGYTF. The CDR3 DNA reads TGTGCCAGCAGCTTGCAGGGGGGTCGCTATGGCTACACCTTC.

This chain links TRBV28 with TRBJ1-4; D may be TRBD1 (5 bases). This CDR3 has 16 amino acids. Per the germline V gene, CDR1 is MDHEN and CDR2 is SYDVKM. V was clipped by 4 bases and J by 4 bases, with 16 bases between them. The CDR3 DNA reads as TGTGCCAGCAGTTCCTACTCCGGGACTATTAATGAAAAACTGTTTTTT. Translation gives CASSSYSGTINEKLFF.

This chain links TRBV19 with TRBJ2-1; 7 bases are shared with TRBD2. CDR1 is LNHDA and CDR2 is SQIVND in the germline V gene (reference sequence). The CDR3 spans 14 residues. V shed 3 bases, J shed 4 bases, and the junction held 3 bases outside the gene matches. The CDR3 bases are TGTGCCAGTAGTATTCAGCGGGGTTACAATGAGCAGTTCTTC. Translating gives CASSIQRGYNEQFF.

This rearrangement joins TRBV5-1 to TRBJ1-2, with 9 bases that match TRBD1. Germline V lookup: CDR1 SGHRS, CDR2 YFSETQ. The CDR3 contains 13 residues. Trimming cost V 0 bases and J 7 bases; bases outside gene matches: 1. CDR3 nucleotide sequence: TGCGCCAGCAGCTTGGAGACAGGGGGTGGCTACACCTTC. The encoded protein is CASSLETGGGYTF.

The CDR3 region has the DNA TGTGCCAGCACTGTCGGGAACACTGAAGCTTTCTTT. Translated, it gives CASTVGNTEAFF. V gene TRBV28 combines with J gene TRBJ1-1; the D is unclear. This CDR3 has 12 residues. V lost 7 bases to trimming and J lost 1 base, with 7 bases between them. Germline CDR1 reads MDHEN; CDR2 reads SYDVKM.

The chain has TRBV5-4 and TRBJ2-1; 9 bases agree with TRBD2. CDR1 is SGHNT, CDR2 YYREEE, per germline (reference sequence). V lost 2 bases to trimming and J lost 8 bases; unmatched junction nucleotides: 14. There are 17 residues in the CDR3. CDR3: CASSFPRGPGGGDEQFF. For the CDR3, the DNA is TGTGCCAGCAGCTTCCCCCGGGGCCCGGGCGGGGGGGATGAGCAGTTCTTC.

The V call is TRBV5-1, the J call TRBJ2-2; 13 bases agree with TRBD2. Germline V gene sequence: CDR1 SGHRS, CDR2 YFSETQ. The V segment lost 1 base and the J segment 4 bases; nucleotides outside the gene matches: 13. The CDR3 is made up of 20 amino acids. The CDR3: CASSLKLAGGPVPGTGELFF. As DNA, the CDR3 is TGCGCCAGCAGCTTGAAACTAGCGGGAGGGCCTGTCCCGGGCACCGGGGAGCTGTTTTTT. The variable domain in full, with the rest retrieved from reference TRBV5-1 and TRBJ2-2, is KAGVTQTPRYLIKTRGQQVTLSCSPISGHRSVSWYQQTPGQGLQFLFEYFSETQRNKGNFPGRFSGRQFSNSRSEMNVSTLELGDSALYLCASSLKLAGGPVPGTGELFFGEGSRLTVL.

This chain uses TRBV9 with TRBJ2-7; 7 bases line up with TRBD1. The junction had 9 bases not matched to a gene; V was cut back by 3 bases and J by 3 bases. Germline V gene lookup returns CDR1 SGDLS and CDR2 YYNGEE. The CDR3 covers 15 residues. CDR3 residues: CASSAQGTVNYEQYF. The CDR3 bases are TGTGCCAGCAGCGCTCAAGGGACAGTTAACTACGAGCAGTACTTC.

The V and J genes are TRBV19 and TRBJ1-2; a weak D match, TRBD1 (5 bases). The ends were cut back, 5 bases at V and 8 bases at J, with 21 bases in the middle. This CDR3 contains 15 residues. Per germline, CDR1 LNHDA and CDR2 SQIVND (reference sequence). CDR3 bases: TGTGCCAGTAGTGGCCCCAGGGTTGGATTGGACGGCTACACCTTC. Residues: CASSGPRVGLDGYTF.